This is a list of T cell receptor beta chains from one sample in a study of T cell repertoires in cytomegalovirus infection. Antigens of these TCRs are unknown. TCRdb reanalysed the reads using MiXCR and keeps one entry per CDR3 protein. The profile shows roughly 990,000 distinct CDR3 sequences, 30% to 40% of them singletons. The specimen comprised cultured CD8+ T cells from PBMCs, sampled from culture after CMV antigen stimulation. These TCRs come from a human donor in good health (CMV status not recorded). Some clones in this sample may be carry-over from other donors' samples. CDR3s include the opening cysteine and the closing phenylalanine or tryptophan. The D gene is left open where the match is weak. Part of the rows lack a size; the others show once, few, many or a class for expanded clones.

length: 15
J: TRBJ1-2
size: few
D: TRBD1
V: TRBV28
DNA: TGTGCCAGCAGTTCGTGGACAGGGCCCTACTATGGCTACACCTTC
CDR3: CASSSWTGPYYGYTF

length: 17
J: TRBJ2-7
size: few
D: TRBD2
V: TRBV6-5
DNA: TGTGCCAGCAGTTACGGGAGGACTAGCGGAGCACCCTACGAGCAGTACTTC
CDR3: CASSYGRTSGAPYEQYF

length: 15
J: TRBJ2-1
size: NA
D: NA
V: TRBV6-5
DNA: TGTGCCAGCAGTCCTCCGGGACAAGAGTACAATGAGCAGTTCTTC
CDR3: CASSPPGQEYNEQFF

length: 14
J: TRBJ2-1
size: few
D: NA
V: TRBV7-4
DNA: TGTGCCAGCAGCTTAGGGTTTGGGGAGATTGAGCAGTTCTTC
CDR3: CASSLGFGEIEQFF

length: 15
J: TRBJ2-3
size: NA
D: TRBD1
V: TRBV3-1
DNA: TGTGCCAGCAGCCAAGACGGGACAGTGACAGATACGCAGTATTTT
CDR3: CASSQDGTVTDTQYF

length: 11
J: TRBJ1-2
size: NA
D: NA
V: TRBV12-3/TRBV12-4
DNA: TGTGCCACCCTCGAGAGGGGGGGCTACACCTTC
CDR3: CATLERGGYTF

length: 12
J: TRBJ1-4
size: many
D: TRBD1
V: TRBV7-2
DNA: TGTGCCAGCAGCTCCAGGGACAGGGAGCGGATTTTT
CDR3: CASSSRDRERIF

length: 15
J: TRBJ2-1
size: NA
D: NA
V: TRBV27
DNA: TGTGCCAGCACCCCGAGGGGGGCGAGATACAATGAGCAGTTCTTC
CDR3: CASTPRGARYNEQFF

length: 17
J: TRBJ2-2
size: few
D: NA
V: TRBV7-6
DNA: TGTGCCAGCAGCACCCTCCCCCGCCCACTCAACACCGGGGAGCTGTTTTTT
CDR3: CASSTLPRPLNTGELFF

length: 15
J: TRBJ2-3
size: NA
D: NA
V: TRBV29-1
DNA: TGCAGCGTCCCGCTTCGGACAGTCAGCACAGATACGCAGTATTTT
CDR3: CSVPLRTVSTDTQYF

length: 14
J: TRBJ2-1
size: many
D: TRBD1
V: TRBV7-9
DNA: TGTGCCAGCAGCTCGCCGGGACAGCACAATGAGCAGTTCTTC
CDR3: CASSSPGQHNEQFF

length: 15
J: TRBJ1-5
size: many
D: NA
V: TRBV28
DNA: TGTGCCAGCAGTTTAGAGGCGGGGTACAATCAGCCCCAGCATTTT
CDR3: CASSLEAGYNQPQHF

length: 15
J: TRBJ2-5
size: many
D: NA
V: TRBV7-8
DNA: TGTGCCAGCAGCTTAGGAGTCGGAGCTCAAGAGACCCAGTACTTC
CDR3: CASSLGVGAQETQYF

length: 13
J: TRBJ1-3
size: few
D: NA
V: TRBV7-2
DNA: TGTGCCAGCAATTGGGGGCGCGGAAACACCATATATTTT
CDR3: CASNWGRGNTIYF

length: 15
J: TRBJ2-5
size: many
D: TRBD2
V: TRBV7-9
DNA: TGTGCCAGCAGCTTAACTAGCGGGTCACAAGAGACCCAGTACTTC
CDR3: CASSLTSGSQETQYF

length: 13
J: TRBJ2-1
size: few
D: NA
V: TRBV5-1
DNA: TGCGCCAGCAGCCCGGACACCTGGGTTGAGCAGTTCTTC
CDR3: CASSPDTWVEQFF

length: 14
J: TRBJ2-3
size: many
D: NA
V: TRBV6-6
DNA: TGTGCCAGCACCACCCCCGGGAGCACAGATACGCAGTATTTT
CDR3: CASTTPGSTDTQYF

length: 16
J: TRBJ2-3
size: NA
D: TRBD1
V: TRBV12-3/TRBV12-4
DNA: TGTGCCAGCAGTTTATCCGGGACAGGGGCGGCAGATACGCAGTATTTT
CDR3: CASSLSGTGAADTQYF

length: 15
J: TRBJ2-3
size: NA
D: TRBD1
V: TRBV28
DNA: TGTGCCAGCAGTTTCCGCGGGGACAGGGAGGATACGCAGTATTTT
CDR3: CASSFRGDREDTQYF

length: 19
J: TRBJ1-6
size: NA
D: NA
V: TRBV5-4
DNA: TGTGTCAGCAGCCCCCGTCACCCACTCGCCGACAGGCTAAATTCACCCCTCCACTTT
CDR3: CVSSPRHPLADRLNSPLHF

length: 18
J: TRBJ1-6
size: many
D: NA
V: TRBV7-6
DNA: TGTGCCAGCAGCTTCCGATCTGGGCCCTCTGGCTATAATTCACCCCTCCACTTT
CDR3: CASSFRSGPSGYNSPLHF

length: 15
J: TRBJ2-5
size: many
D: NA
V: TRBV7-9
DNA: TGTGCCAGCAGCTTAGAGGGTGGGACCGAAGAGACCCAGTACTTC
CDR3: CASSLEGGTEETQYF

length: 15
J: TRBJ2-4
size: NA
D: NA
V: TRBV4-2
DNA: TGTGCCAGCAGCCAAGAATGGCCTAGCGACGACATTCAGTACTTC
CDR3: CASSQEWPSDDIQYF

length: 16
J: TRBJ2-7
size: NA
D: NA
V: TRBV7-9
DNA: TGTGCCAGCAGCGGTCCCGGGACACGCTCCTCCTACGAGCAGTACTTC
CDR3: CASSGPGTRSSYEQYF

length: 12
J: TRBJ2-1
size: NA
D: NA
V: TRBV6-6
DNA: TGTGCCAGCAGTCCGACTAGATCTGAGCAGTTCTTC
CDR3: CASSPTRSEQFF

length: 13
J: TRBJ2-1
size: few
D: NA
V: TRBV13
DNA: TGTGCCTCCGAGGGGGTTTCCTACAATGAGCAGTTCTTC
CDR3: CASEGVSYNEQFF

length: 15
J: TRBJ2-1
size: many
D: NA
V: TRBV7-2
DNA: TGTGCCAGCAGCTTTTTCCCAGGGAGTTGGAATGAGCAGTTCTTC
CDR3: CASSFFPGSWNEQFF

length: 14
J: TRBJ2-5
size: NA
D: NA
V: TRBV14
DNA: TGTGCCAGCAGCCAAGGACTGCTGTGGGAGACCCAGTACTTC
CDR3: CASSQGLLWETQYF

length: 14
J: TRBJ1-1
size: NA
D: NA
V: TRBV28
DNA: TGTGCCAGCAGTCCCAGGACGGAAGAAGCTGAAGCTTTCTTT
CDR3: CASSPRTEEAEAFF

length: 17
J: TRBJ1-2
size: NA
D: NA
V: TRBV14
DNA: TGTGCCAGCAGCCACACCGCACCTGGCAGGGAGAGGGGTGGCTACACCTTC
CDR3: CASSHTAPGRERGGYTF

length: 15
J: TRBJ2-5
size: few
D: NA
V: TRBV7-6
DNA: TGTGCCAGCAGCTCTCCCGGAGGGCATGGACGGACCCAGTACTTC
CDR3: CASSSPGGHGRTQYF

length: 12
J: TRBJ1-1
size: few
D: NA
V: TRBV14
DNA: TGTGCCAGCAGCCAGGGGGGAAGGGAAGCTTTCTTT
CDR3: CASSQGGREAFF

length: 15
J: TRBJ1-2
size: NA
D: NA
V: TRBV7-6
DNA: TGTGCCAGCAGCTTAGATTGGCAGGATAACTATGGCTACACCTTC
CDR3: CASSLDWQDNYGYTF

length: 14
J: TRBJ1-2
size: NA
D: NA
V: TRBV10-3
DNA: TGTGCCATCAGTGAGCGGTCGGCTAACTATGGCTACACCTTC
CDR3: CAISERSANYGYTF

length: 15
J: TRBJ2-1
size: few
D: NA
V: TRBV2
DNA: TGTGCCAGCAGTGAATACAGGGCAACTAACAATGAGCAGTTCTTC
CDR3: CASSEYRATNNEQFF

length: 15
J: TRBJ1-2
size: few
D: NA
V: TRBV5-1
DNA: TGCGCCAGCAGCTTGGTGGAACAGCCCTACTATGGCTACACCTTC
CDR3: CASSLVEQPYYGYTF

length: 12
J: TRBJ2-7
size: NA
D: NA
V: TRBV7-9
DNA: TGTGCCAGCAGCTGGGGGCTAAGGGAGCAGTACTTC
CDR3: CASSWGLREQYF

length: 12
J: TRBJ2-2
size: NA
D: NA
V: TRBV7-9
DNA: TGTGCCAGCATATTAGAGGCCGGGGAGCTGTTTTTT
CDR3: CASILEAGELFF

length: 15
J: TRBJ2-2
size: many
D: TRBD2
V: TRBV7-6
DNA: TGTGCCAGCAGCCCTACGGGGGGGTACACCGGGGAGCTGTTTTTT
CDR3: CASSPTGGYTGELFF

length: 15
J: TRBJ1-5
size: NA
D: NA
V: TRBV19
DNA: TGTGCCAGTAGTAAACAGGATACCAATAGCAGGCCCCAGCATTTT
CDR3: CASSKQDTNSRPQHF

length: 17
J: TRBJ2-3
size: NA
D: TRBD2
V: TRBV7-6
DNA: TGTGCCAGCAGCTCCAATGAGCGGGGGGCTAGCACAGATACGCAGTATTTT
CDR3: CASSSNERGASTDTQYF

length: 14
J: TRBJ1-1
size: few
D: NA
V: TRBV6-5
DNA: TGTGCCAGCAGCCCCGCCGGGGCGAACACTGAAGCTTTCTTT
CDR3: CASSPAGANTEAFF

length: 18
J: TRBJ1-1
size: few
D: NA
V: TRBV7-6
DNA: TGTGCCAGCAGCTTGGGCGAGGGGACCAAAAACCTGAACACTGAAGCTTTCTTT
CDR3: CASSLGEGTKNLNTEAFF

length: 12
J: TRBJ1-2
size: NA
D: NA
V: TRBV20-1
DNA: TGCAGTGCCCCAGGCGGGGGTCATGGCTACACCTTC
CDR3: CSAPGGGHGYTF

length: 14
J: TRBJ2-2
size: NA
D: TRBD2
V: TRBV5-3
DNA: TGTGCCAGCACCTTCCAGGGAGGGGCCGGGGAGCTGTTTTTT
CDR3: CASTFQGGAGELFF

length: 15
J: TRBJ1-3
size: few
D: NA
V: TRBV7-7
DNA: TGTGCTAGCAGCTTGAACAGGGCCTCTGGAAACACCATATATTTT
CDR3: CASSLNRASGNTIYF

length: 15
J: TRBJ1-1
size: NA
D: NA
V: TRBV15
DNA: TGTGCCACCAGCAGGAGCCGGGACATGAACACTGAAGCTTTCTTT
CDR3: CATSRSRDMNTEAFF

length: 12
J: TRBJ1-1
size: NA
D: NA
V: TRBV19
DNA: TGTGCCAGAACAGAGGGTATCACTGAAGCTTTCTTT
CDR3: CARTEGITEAFF

length: 14
J: TRBJ2-7
size: NA
D: NA
V: TRBV14
DNA: TGTGCCAGCAGCCCAAACCGGTGGGGTATCGAGCAGTACTTC
CDR3: CASSPNRWGIEQYF

length: 15
J: TRBJ2-1
size: few
D: NA
V: TRBV11-2
DNA: TGTGCCAGCACCTTCTTAGCGGCGGGCTACAATGAGCAGTTCTTC
CDR3: CASTFLAAGYNEQFF

length: 16
J: TRBJ1-4
size: few
D: NA
V: TRBV4-3
DNA: TGCGCCAGCAGCCAAAAACAGGGCGGTGCGGATGAAAAACTGTTTTTT
CDR3: CASSQKQGGADEKLFF

length: 16
J: TRBJ2-7
size: NA
D: NA
V: TRBV6-5
DNA: TGTGCCAGCAGTTACTCGATTTTTGGGACGGACTACGAGCAGTACTTC
CDR3: CASSYSIFGTDYEQYF

length: 15
J: TRBJ1-5
size: few
D: NA
V: TRBV7-9
DNA: TGTGCCAGCAGCTCCTTTGGGGGGCGCGATCAGCCCCAGCATTTT
CDR3: CASSSFGGRDQPQHF

length: 13
J: TRBJ1-2
size: few
D: NA
V: TRBV14
DNA: TGTGCCAGCAGCCACCGGAATAACTATGGCTACACCTTC
CDR3: CASSHRNNYGYTF

length: 12
J: TRBJ2-3
size: NA
D: NA
V: TRBV7-8
DNA: TGTGCCAGCGGGGGGTTCACAGATACGCAGTATTTT
CDR3: CASGGFTDTQYF

length: 16
J: TRBJ2-1
size: few
D: NA
V: TRBV15
DNA: TGTGCCACCAGCAGAGATGATTTCGGGCCACACAATGAGCAGTTCTTC
CDR3: CATSRDDFGPHNEQFF

length: 13
J: TRBJ2-2
size: NA
D: NA
V: TRBV9
DNA: TGTGCCAGCAGCGTAGGACACGCCGGGGAGCTGTTTTTT
CDR3: CASSVGHAGELFF

length: 14
J: TRBJ1-5
size: few
D: NA
V: TRBV7-6
DNA: TGTGCCAGCAGCCCGGGTCGAGTCGGCCAGCCCCAGCATTTT
CDR3: CASSPGRVGQPQHF

length: 15
J: TRBJ1-4
size: NA
D: NA
V: TRBV3-1
DNA: TGTGCCAGCAGCCAAGAAACTGTACCTAATGAAAAACTGTTTTTT
CDR3: CASSQETVPNEKLFF